These 14 T cell receptor beta chains came from one sample sequenced in a study of blood T cell repertoires in COVID-19. Profiled with immunoSEQ multiplex PCR; TCRdb holds only in-frame clones, not every one. The sample records approximately 86,000 clones, around 89% being singletons. The sequenced sample consisted of peripheral blood. Source of these receptors: a man over 45 with acute or convalescent COVID-19.

The chain carries TRBV29-1 and TRBJ1-1; a possible D gene is TRBD1 (5 bases). With 3 bases removed from V and 4 bases from J, the gap between germline ends came to 12 bases. The V gene's germline CDR1 is SQVTM and CDR2 ANQGSEA. The CDR3 is made up of 13 amino acids. CDR3: CSVEGLGATEAFF. As DNA, the CDR3 is TGCAGCGTTGAGGGACTAGGGGCCACTGAAGCTTTCTTT.

The gene calls are TRBV5-4 and TRBJ2-3, with D maybe TRBD2 (5 bases). Germline lookup yields CDR1 SGHNT and CDR2 YYREEE (reference sequence). With 2 bases removed from V and 3 bases from J, the gap between germline ends came to 10 bases. This CDR3 is 14 amino acids long. The CDR3 DNA is TGTGCCAGCAGCTTCGGGGTGGGGACAGATACGCAGTATTTT. Translating it yields CASSFGVGTDTQYF.

This clone showed up just a few times. This chain connects TRBV12-3 or TRBV12-4 to TRBJ1-2, with a possible D match to TRBD1 (6 bases). This CDR3 has 13 residues. V was shortened by 1 base and J by 8 bases, with 11 bases between the two germline ends. This CDR3 is CASSLDRERGYTF. CDR3 nucleotide sequence: TGTGCCAGCAGTTTAGACAGGGAAAGAGGCTACACCTTC.

With respect to this clone: The sample carries other DNA sequences with the same CDR3. The genes are TRBV5-1 and TRBJ1-1; D might be TRBD1 (5 bases). The CDR3 has 13 amino acids. Germline-derived CDR1 and CDR2 are SGHRS and YFSETQ. Trimming shortened V by 1 base and J by 4 bases, and 8 bases separated the two germline ends. The CDR3: CASSLQGGTEAFF. The CDR3 DNA follows: TGCGCCAGCAGCTTGCAGGGAGGCACTGAAGCTTTCTTT.

This clone was picked up a small number of times. The gene calls are TRBV7-9 and TRBJ1-5; D uncertain. Trimming left V 3 bases short and J 0 bases short, with 9 bases between. CDR3 length equals 15 residues. The germline CDR1 and CDR2 sequences are SEHNR and FQNEAQ (reference sequence). The CDR3 sequence is CASSLAGDSNQPQHF. Written as DNA, the CDR3 is TGTGCCAGCAGCTTGGCAGGTGATAGCAATCAGCCCCAGCATTTT.

The chain uses TRBV28 and TRBJ1-1; a weak D match, TRBD1 (5 bases). V was trimmed by 1 base and J by 11 bases, leaving 20 bases between them. This CDR3 region has 15 residues. CDR1 and CDR2 from the germline V gene are MDHEN and SYDVKM. The CDR3 loop reads CASSLLMSREERAFF. In DNA form, the CDR3 reads TGTGCCAGCAGTTTATTAATGTCCAGGGAGGAAAGGGCTTTCTTT.

This clone was counted a few times. The chain uses TRBV27 and TRBJ2-3; 10 positions agree with TRBD2. The CDR3 is 15 residues long. Germline V gene data show CDR1 as MNHEY and CDR2 as SMNVEV (reference sequence). V dropped 5 bases and J dropped 7; count of bases not matched to a gene: 9. CDR3 in DNA: TGTGCCAGCAGTGTCCAACTAGCGGGGTCACATACGCAGTATTTT. Amino acids: CASSVQLAGSHTQYF.

V and J are TRBV5-5 and TRBJ1-4; D gene uncertain. Germline lookup yields CDR1 SGHKS and CDR2 YYEKEE (reference sequence). Trimming took off 1 base at V and 7 bases at J, with 14 bases between the two ends. The CDR3 totals 15 residues. CDR3: CASSLWDGSGEKLFF. CDR3 DNA: TGTGCCAGCAGCTTGTGGGATGGGAGCGGTGAAAAACTGTTTTTT. Filled out from reference TRBV5-5 and TRBJ1-4, the complete variable domain reads DAGVTQSPTHLIKTRGQQVTLRCSPISGHKSVSWYQQVLGQGPQFIFQYYEKEERGRGNFPDRFSARQFPNYSSELNVNALLLGDSALYLCASSLWDGSGEKLFFGSGTQLSVL.

This chain uses TRBV18 with TRBJ2-1; TRBD2 agrees at 14 bases. Trimming removed 0 bases from V and 6 bases from J; junction bases left unmatched: 1. The CDR3 has 16 amino acids. Looked up from germline, CDR1 is KGHSH and CDR2 is LQKENI. CDR3 coding DNA: TGTGCCAGCTCACCACCGACTAGCGGGGGGGCCAATGAGCAGTTCTTC. As protein: CASSPPTSGGANEQFF.

This clone is a singleton in its sample. V and J are TRBV5-1 and TRBJ1-1; TRBD1 is a possible D gene (6 bases). Trimming stripped 7 bases from V and 6 bases from J, with 19 bases between. Looked up from germline, CDR1 is SGHRS and CDR2 is YFSETQ. This CDR3 has 14 amino acids. CDR3 sequence: CASGETGQSSEAFF. CDR3 in DNA: TGCGCCAGCGGAGAAACGGGACAAAGTTCTGAAGCTTTCTTT.

The sample holds one count of this clone. Additional DNA sequences in this sample encode the identical CDR3. The chain links TRBV5-5 to TRBJ2-7; TRBD1 matches at 7 bases. With V trimmed by 1 base and J by 3 bases, 1 base remained unmatched. The CDR3 loop spans 13 amino acids. Per germline, CDR1 SGHKS and CDR2 YYEKEE (reference sequence). CDR3: CASSLQGDYEQYF. The CDR3 DNA reads TGTGCCAGCAGCTTGCAGGGGGACTACGAGCAGTACTTC.

This chain uses TRBV15 with TRBJ1-2; TRBD1 agrees at 9 bases. The CDR3 runs to 13 residues. V trimming: 5 bases; J trimming: 5 bases; junction bases outside the gene matches: 3. Germline V lookup: CDR1 LNHNV, CDR2 YYDKDF (reference sequence). The CDR3 DNA reads TGTGCCACCAGCCAGACAGGGGGATATGGCTACACCTTC. Its translation is CATSQTGGYGYTF.

This rearrangement joins TRBV4-2 to TRBJ2-7, with unresolved D. Germline CDR1 is LGHNA and CDR2 is YNFKEQ. The CDR3 is 18 residues long. Trimming stripped 0 bases from V and 2 bases from J, with 20 bases between. CDR3 amino acids: CASSQDDNRSAVAYEQYF. Here the CDR3 DNA reads TGTGCCAGCAGCCAAGACGACAATAGGTCAGCTGTAGCCTACGAGCAGTACTTC.

This chain uses TRBV29-1 with TRBJ1-2; 8 bases map to TRBD1. This CDR3 is built from 13 residues. Germline CDR1 is SQVTM and CDR2 is ANQGSEA. The V segment lost 7 bases and the J segment 2 bases; nucleotides outside the gene matches: 6. The CDR3 nucleotides are TGCAGCGCCCTTCAGGGGGCAAACTATGGCTACACCTTC. Its protein is CSALQGANYGYTF.